This TCR beta chain came from a study of OX40 agonist ivuxolimab in advanced cancers. Looking at the study overall: Dose-escalation subjects each had hepatocellular carcinoma, melanoma, renal cell or head and neck cancer. Patients with prior anti-PD-1, anti-PD-L1 or anti-CTLA-4 therapy were eligible; roughly 40% had some.

Sampled blood was obtained at baseline, cycle 4 day 1, and cycle 7 day 1. Note on this clone: Its antigen is not identified.

Assay: immunoSEQ multiplex PCR; the TCRdb copy retains only in-frame clones and omits some. The sample lists about 100,000 clones, 90% seen once, with about 0.31% in the top ten. Regarding the study as a whole: Circulating CD4+ and CD8+ T cells showed clonal expansion by week 6 at 0.1 to 3.0 mg/kg.

CDR3 size: 20 residues. The junction had 14 bases not matched to a gene; V was cut back by 0 bases and J by 3 bases. Germline-derived CDR1 and CDR2 are LNHDA and SQIVND (reference sequence). The specimen comprised CD4+ or CD8+ T cells sorted from blood, sampled in a trial of the OX40 agonist ivuxolimab. This receptor was taken from an adult with an advanced solid tumor such as melanoma, head and neck, liver or kidney cancer. The chain links TRBV19 to TRBJ2-5; 12 bases line up with TRBD2. DNA for the CDR3: TGTGCCAGTAGTATAGAAGGGGCGCTGGGACTAGCGGGTAACAAAGAGACCCAGTACTTC. It encodes CASSIEGALGLAGNKETQYF.